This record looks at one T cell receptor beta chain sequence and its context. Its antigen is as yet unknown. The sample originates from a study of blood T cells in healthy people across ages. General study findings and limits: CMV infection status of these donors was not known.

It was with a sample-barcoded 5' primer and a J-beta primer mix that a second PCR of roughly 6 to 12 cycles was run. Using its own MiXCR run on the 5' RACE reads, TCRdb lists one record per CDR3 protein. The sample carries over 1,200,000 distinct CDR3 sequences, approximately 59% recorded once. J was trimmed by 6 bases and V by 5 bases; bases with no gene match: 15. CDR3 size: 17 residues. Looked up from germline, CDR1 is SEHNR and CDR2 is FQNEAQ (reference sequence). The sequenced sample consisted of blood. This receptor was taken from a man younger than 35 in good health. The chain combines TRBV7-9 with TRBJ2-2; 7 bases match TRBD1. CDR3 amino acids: CASSPRTGQDGPGELFF. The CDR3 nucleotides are TGTGCCAGCAGCCCACGTACTGGACAGGATGGGCCCGGGGAGCTGTTTTTT.